The 7 T cell receptor beta chains below come from one sample, sequenced in a study of T cells in tumors after PD-1 blockade (dated by TCRdb to 2018 to 2020). Library preparation used the immunoSEQ multiplex PCR assay. Sourced from immuneACCESS, this table was stored by TCRdb with only in-frame sequences that have V and J called. A share of the clones is absent; for the studies checked, an unresolved V gene accounts for under half, and the remainder has no known explanation. The table for this sample lists tens of thousands of clones; 65% to 80% of them were counted only once. The biggest ten clones account for over 7.5% of the sample. The sample in question was PBMCs, obtained before anti-PD-1 therapy. These receptors were collected from a human donor with advanced basal cell or squamous cell carcinoma (not recorded which).

This chain connects TRBV5-1 to TRBJ2-2; no firm D call. The CDR3 spans 15 residues. V was shortened by 6 bases and J by 0 bases, with 12 bases between the two germline ends. CDR1 is SGHRS and CDR2 is YFSETQ in the germline V gene. The DNA of the CDR3 is TGCGCCAGCACCCTACATAACGCGAACACCGGGGAGCTGTTTTTT. Encoded protein: CASTLHNANTGELFF.

The genes are TRBV18 and TRBJ2-2; D is ambiguous. This CDR3 spans 15 amino acids. In germline, CDR1 is KGHSH, CDR2 LQKENI. Between the trimmed V and J ends, which lost 9 bases and 7 bases, there was a span of 21 bases. The DNA for the CDR3 is TGTGCCAGTACCATTTCGTCTGGGATCGGCGGGGAGCTGTTTTTT. This codes for CASTISSGIGGELFF.

The chain recombines TRBV14 with TRBJ2-3; the D gene could be TRBD1 or TRBD2 (6 bases each). Looked up from germline, CDR1 is SGHDN and CDR2 is FVKESK. The V end lost 0 bases, the J end lost 14 bases, and 15 bases lay between the germline ends. This CDR3 spans 13 amino acids. The CDR3 DNA reads as TGTGCCAGCAGCCAAGATCGGAGGGGGAAGACGTATTTT. It encodes CASSQDRRGKTYF. The full variable domain, in which reference TRBV14 and TRBJ2-3 provide the parts outside the CDR3, is EAGVTQFPSHSVIEKGQTVTLRCDPISGHDNLYWYRRVMGKEIKFLLHFVKESKQDESGMPNNRFLAERTGGTYSTLKVQPAELEDSGVYFCASSQDRRGKTYFGPGTRLTVL.

J is TRBJ1-2 and V is TRBV19, with D perhaps matching TRBD1 (5 bases). The CDR3 has 15 amino acids. Germline CDR1 LNHDA, CDR2 SQIVND (reference sequence). The V end lost 3 bases, the J end lost 5 bases, and 16 bases lay between the germline ends. The CDR3 loop reads CASSISGGARYGYTF. CDR3 in DNA: TGTGCCAGTAGTATCAGTGGGGGAGCCAGGTATGGCTACACCTTC.

This rearrangement joins TRBV10-3 to TRBJ2-1; 7 bases match TRBD2. The CDR3 consists of 13 residues. The germline gives CDR1 ENHRY, CDR2 SYGVKD. With V trimmed by 8 bases and J by 5 bases, 6 bases remained unmatched. Here the CDR3 DNA reads TGTGCCATCTCTTTCGCGGGGGACAATGAGCAGTTCTTC. It translates to CAISFAGDNEQFF.

The chain couples TRBV25-1 to TRBJ2-7; D is perhaps TRBD2 (6 bases). CDR3 length equals 14 residues. Deletions cut 1 base from V and 6 bases from J, with 13 bases between. Per germline, CDR1 MGHDK and CDR2 SYGVNS. This chain's CDR3 is CASSEFGGPSEQYF. The CDR3 nucleotides are TGTGCCAGCAGTGAATTCGGGGGTCCCTCCGAGCAGTACTTC.

V usage is TRBV7-2 and J usage is TRBJ1-2; D is perhaps TRBD1 (5 bases). The germline gives CDR1 SGHTA, CDR2 FQGNSA. Trimming removed 4 bases from V and 8 bases from J, with 17 bases in between. The CDR3 runs to 14 residues. The CDR3 region has the DNA TGTGCCAGCAGCTCTTCGACTCCCACAGGAGGCTACACCTTC. Its protein product is CASSSSTPTGGYTF.